The 28 T cell receptor beta chains in this list originate from one sample, sequenced in a study of identical twins. TCRdb redid the calling of the 5' RACE reads with MiXCR, one entry per CDR3 protein. The repertoire holds about 520,000 distinct CDR3 sequences, with about 20% as singletons. The same data also went into a second study, on T cells expressing NK-cell markers.

The sample taken for sequencing was CD4+ T cells sorted from blood. These receptors were taken from a woman under 30 in good health.

V is TRBV2 and J is TRBJ1-1; TRBD1 matches 7 bases. Germline V CDR1 and CDR2: SNHLY, FYNNEI. The CDR3 sequence is 14 residues long. Losses at the gene ends were 3 bases for V and 10 bases for J; bases not matched to a gene: 11. CDR3 in amino acids: CASSEVGQTGIAFF. CDR3 bases: TGTGCCAGCAGTGAGGTGGGACAGACGGGTATAGCTTTCTTT.

This clonotype was detected a few times. V gene TRBV5-5 combines with J gene TRBJ1-5, with TRBD1 matching over 7 bases. CDR1 SGHKS and CDR2 YYEKEE come from the germline V gene (reference sequence). The J segment lost 8 bases and the V segment lost 2 bases, leaving 7 bases of the junction unmatched. This CDR3 has 14 amino acids. Here the CDR3 reads CASSLTGTVEPQHF. DNA for the CDR3: TGTGCCAGCAGCTTAACCGGGACAGTTGAGCCCCAGCATTTT.

The chain carries TRBV27 and TRBJ2-1; TRBD2 agrees at 9 bases. Germline values: CDR1 MNHEY, CDR2 SMNVEV (reference sequence). The CDR3 contains 15 residues. The trim removed 2 bases at V and 7 bases at J, leaving 6 bases unmatched. The CDR3 coding sequence is TGTGCCAGCAGTTTACGACTAGCGGTCTGGAATGAGCAGTTCTTC. As protein: CASSLRLAVWNEQFF.

This clonotype was seen a few times. The chain combines TRBV20-1 with TRBJ2-7; no definite D call. The germline CDR1 and CDR2 sequences are DFQATT and SNEGSKA (reference sequence). This CDR3 comprises 11 residues. Trimming took off 7 bases at V and 3 bases at J, with 10 bases between the two ends. The CDR3 here is CSVGSHYEQYF. The CDR3 DNA follows: TGCAGTGTCGGCAGCCACTACGAGCAGTACTTC.

The CDR3 loop is CASSLELVENTQYF. CDR3 coding DNA: TGCGCCAGCAGCTTGGAGCTGGTAGAAAATACGCAGTATTTT. The chain employs TRBV5-1 and TRBJ2-3, with no clear D. The germline gives CDR1 SGHRS, CDR2 YFSETQ. V lost 0 bases and J lost 7, with 12 bases in between. The CDR3 contains 14 residues. The full variable domain, in which reference TRBV5-1 and TRBJ2-3 provide the parts outside the CDR3, is KAGVTQTPRYLIKTRGQQVTLSCSPISGHRSVSWYQQTPGQGLQFLFEYFSETQRNKGNFPGRFSGRQFSNSRSEMNVSTLELGDSALYLCASSLELVENTQYFGPGTRLTVL.

The table lists this clonotype with a few counts. This chain connects TRBV6-5 to TRBJ2-1; 9 bases are a match to TRBD1. CDR1 is MNHEY, CDR2 SVGAGI, per germline. The CDR3 length is 19 residues. V gave up 0 bases and J gave up 8 bases; unmatched junction bases: 17. CDR3 protein: CASSYSFGGGTGNRDEQFF. In DNA, the CDR3 is TGTGCCAGCAGTTACTCTTTCGGTGGAGGGACAGGGAATCGGGATGAGCAGTTCTTC.

V usage is TRBV6-1 and J usage is TRBJ2-4, with D maybe TRBD2 (5 bases). This CDR3 is built from 15 residues. The germline V and J ends were trimmed by 8 bases and 6 bases, with 20 bases remaining between them. Germline V gene sequence: CDR1 MNHNS, CDR2 SASEGT. The CDR3 is CASGGGAVGRNIQYF. In DNA form, the CDR3 reads TGTGCCAGCGGAGGAGGAGCAGTAGGTCGAAACATTCAGTACTTC.

This clonotype was counted only a few times. The chain has TRBV5-6 and TRBJ1-6; 8 bases line up with TRBD1. The germline gives CDR1 SGHDT, CDR2 YYEEEE. Losses at the gene ends were 2 bases for V and 7 bases for J; bases not matched to a gene: 5. The length of the CDR3 is 15 residues. CDR3 sequence reads: CASSLRQGNNSPLHF. DNA for the CDR3: TGTGCCAGCAGCTTAAGACAGGGGAACAATTCACCCCTCCACTTT.

The chain couples TRBV20-1 to TRBJ1-1, with a tentative D call TRBD1 (5 bases). Trimming removed 3 bases from V and 0 bases from J, with 11 bases in between. Germline CDR1 reads DFQATT; CDR2 reads SNEGSKA (reference sequence). CDR3 length: 14 residues. The CDR3 DNA follows: TGCAGTGCTAGGGTTGCGGGGGTGAACACTGAAGCTTTCTTT. Amino acids: CSARVAGVNTEAFF.

The rearrangement joins TRBV5-5 to TRBJ2-3; D unclear. This CDR3 spans 16 amino acids. Germline CDR1 reads SGHKS; CDR2 reads YYEKEE (reference sequence). Trimming pared 4 bases from V and 2 bases from J, leaving 17 bases between. The CDR3 loop is CASSQLADLSTDTQYF. In DNA form, the CDR3 reads TGTGCCAGCAGCCAGCTCGCGGATCTTTCCACAGATACGCAGTATTTT.

The chain employs TRBV12-3 or TRBV12-4 and TRBJ1-5; D gene ambiguous. The CDR3 is 13 residues long. V was pared by 3 bases and J by 5 bases, with 8 bases between. This CDR3 reads CASSLGTHQPQHF. CDR3 in DNA: TGTGCCAGCAGTTTGGGAACTCATCAGCCCCAGCATTTT.

The V gene is TRBV20-1, the J gene TRBJ2-5; 12 nucleotides agree with TRBD2. The CDR3 loop spans 14 amino acids. Germline assignment: CDR1 DFQATT and CDR2 SNEGSKA (reference sequence). V was pared by 5 bases and J by 1 base, with 2 bases of the junction left unmatched. The CDR3 loop is CSARTSGVQETQYF. The CDR3 region has the DNA TGCAGTGCTCGGACTAGCGGGGTCCAAGAGACCCAGTACTTC.

On this clonotype itself: Sequence at one end of the junction differs from germline and may be a read error. The J gene is TRBJ2-7, the V gene TRBV18, with D perhaps being TRBD1 or TRBD2 (5 bases each). From germline, CDR1 is KGHSH and CDR2 LQKENI. The CDR3 contains 14 residues. This CDR3 reads CASSPTQGESPPAF. The CDR3 DNA reads as TGTGCCAGCTCACCAACTCAGGGAGAGTCCCCGCCCGCCTTC.

V and J are TRBV9 and TRBJ2-3; D possibly uses TRBD1 or TRBD2 (6 bases each). The CDR3 runs 14 residues. V was trimmed by 0 bases and J by 2 bases, leaving 7 bases between them. Germline V gives CDR1 SGDLS, CDR2 YYNGEE. In DNA form, the CDR3 reads TGTGCCAGCAGCGTAGCGGGGGCCACAGATACGCAGTATTTT. Translated, it gives CASSVAGATDTQYF.

This clonotype was counted at least ten times. CDR3: CASSLGIQAFF. The CDR3 nucleotides are TGTGCCAGCAGTTTAGGGATACAAGCTTTCTTT. The chain carries TRBV12-3 or TRBV12-4 and TRBJ1-1, with D unresolved. The CDR3 extends over 11 amino acids. The V end lost 1 base, the J end lost 9 bases, and 6 bases lay between the germline ends.

This clonotype was detected a few times. The V call is TRBV7-9, the J call TRBJ2-7; TRBD2 matches 13 bases. The CDR3 loop spans 17 amino acids. Germline V gene lookup returns CDR1 SEHNR and CDR2 FQNEAQ (reference sequence). J lost 4 bases, V lost 5 bases, and 11 bases had no gene match. CDR3: CASSPHRTSGGAYEQYF. DNA for the CDR3: TGTGCCAGCAGCCCCCATCGAACTAGCGGGGGGGCTTACGAGCAGTACTTC.

This chain connects TRBV15 to TRBJ1-5; 8 nucleotides match TRBD1. The CDR3 spans 15 residues. V trimming: 1 base; J trimming: 4 bases; junction bases outside the gene matches: 3. Germline CDR1 and CDR2: LNHNV and YYDKDF (reference sequence). This CDR3 is CATSRVRTGNQPQHF. CDR3 DNA: TGTGCCACCAGCAGAGTTAGGACAGGGAATCAGCCCCAGCATTTT.

The rearrangement uses TRBV7-8 and TRBJ2-1, with no clear D. The CDR3 has 15 residues. Germline values: CDR1 SGHVS, CDR2 FQNEAQ. The germline V and J ends were trimmed by 5 bases and 8 bases, with 19 bases remaining between them. The CDR3 sequence: CASSVMGGVGYEQFF. The CDR3 DNA follows: TGTGCCAGCAGCGTTATGGGTGGTGTCGGTTATGAGCAGTTCTTC.

This clonotype was detected only a few times. This rearrangement joins TRBV6-2 or TRBV6-3 to TRBJ1-1; D ambiguous. The CDR3 loop spans 15 amino acids. CDR1 and CDR2 (germline): MNHEY, SVGEGT. The V gene lost 0 bases and the J gene lost 1 base, with 9 bases spanning the gap. The CDR3 sequence: CASSYSRSQNTEAFF. CDR3 sequence (DNA): TGTGCCAGCAGTTACTCAAGGTCCCAGAACACTGAAGCTTTCTTT.

This clonotype was counted between two and nine times. This chain joins TRBV9 and TRBJ2-7; 13 positions match TRBD2. The V segment lost 8 bases and the J segment 2 bases; nucleotides outside the gene matches: 10. CDR1 SGDLS and CDR2 YYNGEE come from the germline V gene. The CDR3 sequence is 16 residues long. In DNA, the CDR3 is TGTGCCAGGGATACGGGACTAGCGGGATATACCTACGAGCAGTACTTC. This gives the protein CARDTGLAGYTYEQYF.

This clonotype turned up a few times. This chain uses TRBV15 with TRBJ1-2; D is undetermined. V was shortened by 1 base and J by 8 bases, with 17 bases between the two germline ends. The V gene's germline CDR1 is LNHNV and CDR2 YYDKDF (reference sequence). The CDR3 is 15 residues long. CDR3 sequence reads: CATSRGRGVSGGYTF. CDR3 nucleotide sequence: TGTGCCACCAGCAGAGGGCGGGGAGTCTCGGGAGGCTACACCTTC.

This clonotype was counted ten times or more. V is TRBV20-1 and J is TRBJ2-7, with D unclear. The V end lost 6 bases, the J end lost 0 bases, and 12 bases lay between the germline ends. The CDR3 runs 13 residues. From germline, CDR1 is DFQATT and CDR2 SNEGSKA (reference sequence). The CDR3 protein is CSALVDGSYEQYF. DNA of the CDR3: TGCAGTGCCCTTGTTGACGGCTCCTACGAGCAGTACTTC.

This clonotype appeared a few times. The genes are TRBV20-1 and TRBJ2-1; 7 bases are a match to TRBD2. Per germline, CDR1 DFQATT and CDR2 SNEGSKA (reference sequence). J lost 3 bases, V lost 7 bases, and 6 bases had no gene match. The CDR3 extends over 13 amino acids. CDR3 DNA sequence: TGCAGTGTCCCACCGGGGGGCTACAATGAGCAGTTCTTC. As protein: CSVPPGGYNEQFF.

V gene TRBV20-1 combines with J gene TRBJ2-1; tentatively, D is TRBD2 (6 bases). The CDR3 covers 15 residues. V was trimmed by 6 bases and J by 4 bases, leaving 19 bases between them. Germline CDR1 is DFQATT and CDR2 is SNEGSKA (reference sequence). CDR3 in amino acids: CSATLSGLDYNEQFF. The CDR3, as DNA: TGCAGTGCGACACTATCGGGACTGGATTACAATGAGCAGTTCTTC.

This clonotype was counted a few times. CDR3 coding DNA: TGCAGCGTTGAACGACAGGGGGCTGGAGAGACCCAGTACTTC. The encoded protein is CSVERQGAGETQYF. The chain has TRBV29-1 and TRBJ2-5; 10 bases align to TRBD1. V trimming: 2 bases; J trimming: 4 bases; junction bases outside the gene matches: 4. The CDR3 has 14 amino acids. Looked up from germline, CDR1 is SQVTM and CDR2 is ANQGSEA.

The rearrangement uses TRBV20-1 and TRBJ2-7, with 7 nucleotides matching TRBD2. CDR3 length: 13 amino acids. The germline gives CDR1 DFQATT, CDR2 SNEGSKA (reference sequence). V gave up 4 bases and J gave up 6 bases; unmatched junction bases: 9. The CDR3 reads CSANERGLFEQYF. CDR3 bases: TGCAGTGCTAACGAGCGGGGATTATTCGAGCAGTACTTC.

In its sample, this clonotype was seen a few times. The chain recombines TRBV10-2 with TRBJ2-1, with TRBD2 as a possible D gene (6 bases). This CDR3 is 14 amino acids long. The germline gives CDR1 WSHSY, CDR2 SAAADI. V was pared by 6 bases and J by 2 bases, with 11 bases between. CDR3 sequence reads: CASSLSGTYNEQFF. CDR3 in DNA: TGCGCCAGCAGCCTTAGCGGAACCTACAATGAGCAGTTCTTC.

The rearrangement uses TRBV29-1 and TRBJ1-1; D not certain. Trimming cost V 7 bases and J 1 base, with 4 bases left between them. Looked up from germline, CDR1 is SQVTM and CDR2 is ANQGSEA. This CDR3 contains 10 residues. The CDR3 coding sequence is TGCAGCGGGAAGAACACTGAAGCTTTCTTT. As protein: CSGKNTEAFF.